The clone carrying this T cell receptor (beta chain) was observed a single time. Antigen specificity is unknown. This may come from a read error, since a much larger clone is one base off. The germline gives CDR1 SGHTA, CDR2 FQGTGA. This CDR3 is 15 amino acids long. The second PCR ran roughly 6 to 12 cycles with a sample-barcoded 5' primer and J-beta primers. TCRdb ran MiXCR on the 5' RACE reads and lists one entry per CDR3 protein. This sample has hundreds of thousands of distinct CDR3 sequences, with roughly 50% found just once. This entry is derived from a study of blood T cells in healthy people across ages. At the level of the study: Roughly one uniquely barcoded beta molecule per two T cells was captured.

Whole-study results and caveats: Age showed a roughly linear inverse relationship with TCR beta diversity per million T cells. Naive T cell percentage and TCR beta diversity correlated strongly.

The chain employs TRBV7-3 and TRBJ2-1; D is possibly TRBD2 (7 bases). The J call may not be correct, given that the DNA end is closer to TRBJ2-7. The material sequenced was blood. This clonotype originated in a woman between 55 and 75 years old in good health. The CDR3 sequence is CASSLTGRAYNEQYF. CDR3 nucleotides: TGTGCCAGCAGCCTCACAGGGAGGGCCTACAATGAGCAGTACTTC.